The clone carrying this T cell receptor (beta chain) was seen ten or more times. The antigen is not known. The sample comes from a study of regulatory T cells in long-lasting Graves disease. Study context: Persistent Graves' disease meant over 5 years of antithyroid drugs with positive TSH receptor antibodies. Findings and limits, study-wide: Accuracy may have suffered from the small sample size. It was in persistent disease that TRBV28, TRBJ1-2 and TRBJ2-5 were favored.

Combining iRepertoire HTBI primers with Arm-PCR of CDR3 regions, the authors built TCR beta libraries. TCRdb itself ran the multiplex PCR reads through MiXCR, one entry per CDR3 protein. Of 500,000 to 700,000 distinct CDR3 sequences listed, 30% are singletons. Time point here: persistent/refractory GD, antithyroid drugs over 5 years with positive TRAb. PBMCs provided the RNA from which the TCR library was made. The CDR3 has 13 residues. Germline V gives CDR1 SNHLY, CDR2 FYNNEI. Losses at the gene ends were 4 bases for V and 7 bases for J; bases not matched to a gene: 4. The genes are TRBV2 and TRBJ1-5; 7 bases map to TRBD1. The source material was peripheral blood mononuclear cells (PBMCs), sampled when the disease was refractory, from a patient treated with antithyroid drugs. The receptor was derived from a female donor with Graves disease. The CDR3 bases are TGTGCCAGCAGTGTCGACAGGGAGCAGCCCCAGCATTTT. Residues: CASSVDREQPQHF. Full variable domain (outside the CDR3, taken from reference TRBV2 and TRBJ1-5): EPEVTQTPSHQVTQMGQEVILRCVPISNHLYFYWYRQILGQKVEFLVSFYNNEISEKSEIFDDQFSVERPDGSNFTLKIRSTKLEDSAMYFCASSVDREQPQHFGDGTRLSIL.